Listed here are 3 T cell receptor beta chains from one sample, sequenced in a study of molecular identifiers for immune sequencing clone quantification. TCRdb ran MiXCR on the PCR reads and lists one entry per CDR3 protein. The sample shows approximately 320,000 distinct CDR3 sequences, 24% of them seen only once. The source material was naive CD8+ T cells from blood, with Jurkat cell RNA spiked in. The subset here: FACS-sorted CD8+CD4-CCR7+CD45RA+ naive T cells. These receptors were obtained from a human donor in good health. Some libraries in this study had Jurkat cell RNA spiked in.

The genes are TRBV4-3 and TRBJ2-7; 11 positions match TRBD2. Trimming cost V 0 bases and J 7 bases; bases outside gene matches: 11. CDR1 LGHNA and CDR2 YSLEER come from the germline V gene. The CDR3 extends over 17 amino acids. The CDR3 reads CASSQEWASGRTGEQYF. The CDR3 nucleotides read TGCGCCAGCAGCCAAGAATGGGCTAGCGGGAGGACGGGTGAGCAGTACTTC.

This clonotype was seen ten or more times. The V and J genes are TRBV9 and TRBJ2-7, with 9 nucleotides matching TRBD2. This CDR3 region has 16 residues. J gave up 4 bases and V 0 bases, and 8 bases lay outside the gene matches. Looked up from germline, CDR1 is SGDLS and CDR2 is YYNGEE. CDR3 coding DNA: TGTGCCAGCAGCGTAGGGGATAGCGGGAGTGGTTACGAGCAGTACTTC. This encodes CASSVGDSGSGYEQYF. Full variable domain (outside the CDR3, taken from reference TRBV9 and TRBJ2-7): DSGVTQTPKHLITATGQRVTLRCSPRSGDLSVYWYQQSLDQGLQFLIQYYNGEERAKGNILERFSAQQFPDLHSELNLSSLELGDSALYFCASSVGDSGSGYEQYFGPGTRLTVT.

In its sample, this clonotype was seen many times. The chain carries TRBV2 and TRBJ1-2; no firm D call. Germline V gene lookup returns CDR1 SNHLY and CDR2 FYNNEI. The V end was cut by 11 bases, the J end by 1 base, with 14 bases between. The CDR3 sequence is 13 residues long. In nucleotides, the CDR3 is TGTGCCGGAGCAGCGGCAAGTAACTATGGCTACACCTTC. As protein: CAGAAASNYGYTF.